Listed below are T cell receptor beta chains from one sample, sequenced in a study of blood T cell repertoires in COVID-19. Produced via immunoSEQ multiplex PCR; TCRdb's table is partial and in-frame only. The data show approximately 150,000 clones, over 75% seen once. The sequencing sample was made of peripheral blood. The origin of the receptors is a woman aged 45-60 years with acute or convalescent COVID-19. CDR3s include the opening cysteine and the closing phenylalanine or tryptophan. A D gene is named only where the DNA matches it firmly. Part of the rows lack a size; the others show once, few, many or a class for expanded clones.

v_gene	abundance	j_gene	d_gene	CDR3aa	CDR3nt
TRBV2	.	TRBJ2-5	TRBD1	CASAWAGGGETQYF	TGTGCCAGCGCCTGGGCAGGGGGTGGGGAGACCCAGTACTTC
TRBV19	.	TRBJ2-2	.	CASWRNRGELFF	TGTGCCAGTTGGCGGAACAGGGGGGAGCTGTTTTTT
TRBV10-3	once	TRBJ1-1	TRBD1	CAITTGQMNTEAFF	TGTGCCATCACCACGGGACAGATGAACACTGAAGCTTTCTTT
TRBV18	.	TRBJ1-2	.	CASSPTQATLLNYGYTF	TGTGCCAGCTCACCGACACAAGCCACACTCCTTAACTATGGCTACACCTTC
TRBV9	.	TRBJ1-2	.	CASSVDRGGYGYTF	TGTGCCAGCAGCGTAGACCGCGGCGGCTATGGCTACACCTTC
TRBV7-2	.	TRBJ2-7	TRBD1	CASSARQGAHEQYF	TGTGCCAGCAGCGCTCGTCAGGGGGCCCACGAGCAGTACTTC
TRBV6-2/TRBV6-3	.	TRBJ1-5	.	CASSYWTDQPQHF	TGTGCCAGCAGTTACTGGACAGATCAGCCCCAGCATTTT
TRBV5-1	many	TRBJ1-1	.	CASSPRTGENTEAFF	TGCGCCAGCAGCCCCCGGACGGGAGAGAACACTGAAGCTTTCTTT
TRBV3-1/TRBV3-2	.	TRBJ1-3	TRBD1	CASSQVYRGGAGNTIYF	TGTGCCAGCAGCCAAGTCTATCGAGGGGGCGCCGGAAACACCATATATTTT
TRBV7-2	.	TRBJ2-1	TRBD2	CASSLGGGSYNEQFF	TGTGCCAGCAGCTTAGGGGGGGGCTCCTACAATGAGCAGTTCTTC
TRBV27	.	TRBJ2-7	TRBD1	CARDRVYEQYF	TGTGCCAGGGACAGGGTCTACGAGCAGTACTTC
TRBV2	.	TRBJ1-5	.	CASSEPGRGNQPQHF	TGTGCCAGCAGTGAACCGGGGAGGGGCAATCAGCCCCAGCATTTT
TRBV2	.	TRBJ1-1	TRBD1	CASIRGQGVGTEAFF	TGTGCCAGCATAAGAGGACAGGGGGTCGGCACTGAAGCTTTCTTT